One sample yielded the 24 T cell receptor beta chains listed below, sequenced in a study of blood T cell repertoires in COVID-19. Profiled with immunoSEQ multiplex PCR; TCRdb holds only in-frame clones, not every one. Among approximately 160,000 clones listed, less than 90% were seen once. The source material was PBMCs or T cells enriched from blood (not recorded which). Receptor source: a woman between 50 and 59 years old who had recovered from COVID-19.

The J gene is TRBJ1-5, the V gene TRBV28, with TRBD1 matching over 9 bases. CDR3 size: 15 residues. Germline CDR1 and CDR2: MDHEN and SYDVKM. V was clipped by 3 bases and J by 6 bases; unmatched bases: 6. DNA for the CDR3: TGTGCCAGCAGTTTTTCCCGGACAGGGGTTCAGCCCCAGCATTTT. Its translation is CASSFSRTGVQPQHF.

The gene calls are TRBV19 and TRBJ1-2; D might be TRBD1 (6 bases). Germline lookup yields CDR1 LNHDA and CDR2 SQIVND (reference sequence). The CDR3 sequence is 15 residues long. V lost 6 bases to trimming and J lost 7 bases, with 21 bases between them. CDR3 sequence: CASRDARDARGGYTF. The CDR3 DNA reads TGTGCCAGTAGGGACGCCCGGGACGCCAGGGGTGGCTACACCTTC. Full variable domain (remainder filled in from reference TRBV19 and TRBJ1-2): DGGITQSPKYLFRKEGQNVTLSCEQNLNHDAMYWYRQDPGQGLRLIYYSQIVNDFQKGDIAEGYSVSREKKESFPLTVTSAQKNPTAFYLCASRDARDARGGYTFGSGTRLTVV.

The chain employs TRBV5-1 and TRBJ1-1, with TRBD1 as a possible D gene (5 bases). The CDR3 covers 14 residues. Germline V gives CDR1 SGHRS, CDR2 YFSETQ. The V and J ends lost 1 base and 5 bases respectively, with 12 bases between them. CDR3 sequence (DNA): TGCGCCAGCAGCTTGTTAGGGGTAAGGACTGAAGCTTTCTTT. It specifies CASSLLGVRTEAFF.

The chain is built from TRBV20-1 and TRBJ1-1; no reliable D call. The CDR3 has 11 residues. Germline V gene lookup returns CDR1 DFQATT and CDR2 SNEGSKA (reference sequence). Trimming pared 7 bases from V and 1 base from J, leaving 7 bases between. CDR3 sequence: CSESGNTEAFF. The CDR3 DNA reads TGCAGTGAGTCAGGGAACACTGAAGCTTTCTTT.

This sequence joins TRBV6-5 and TRBJ1-1, with D possibly TRBD1 on 6 matching bases. CDR1 MNHEY and CDR2 SVGAGI come from the germline V gene. The V end was cut by 0 bases, the J end by 1 base, with 9 bases between. This CDR3 is built from 15 residues. In DNA, the CDR3 is TGTGCCAGCAGTTACTCGACACAGGGGAACACTGAAGCTTTCTTT. Translated, it gives CASSYSTQGNTEAFF.

The CDR3 spells CASSSTRDNYGYTF. The CDR3 bases are TGTGCCAGCAGCTCTACGCGGGATAATTATGGCTACACCTTC. The genes are TRBV7-8 and TRBJ1-2; no clear D. Germline loops: CDR1 SGHVS, CDR2 FQNEAQ. The V and J ends lost 4 bases and 5 bases respectively, with 14 bases between them. The length of the CDR3 is 14 residues.

The CDR3 loop reads CASSLGLAVGGEQYF. The CDR3 DNA follows: TGTGCCAGCAGCTTAGGACTAGCGGTTGGGGGCGAGCAGTACTTC. The chain joins TRBV7-2 to TRBJ2-7; 9 bases are a match to TRBD2. V trimming: 1 base; J trimming: 6 bases; junction bases outside the gene matches: 7. This CDR3 is 15 amino acids long. Germline loops: CDR1 SGHTA, CDR2 FQGNSA.

The chain's CDR3 is CASSLEGVEQFF. The CDR3 DNA sequence: TGTGCCAGCAGCTTAGAGGGGGTTGAGCAGTTCTTC. This chain connects TRBV5-6 to TRBJ2-1; D is possibly TRBD1 (6 bases). Germline V gives CDR1 SGHDT, CDR2 YYEEEE. With 2 bases removed from V and 9 bases from J, the gap between germline ends came to 9 bases. CDR3 size: 12 residues.

The chain carries TRBV15 and TRBJ1-2, with no clear D. Trimming stripped 8 bases from V and 8 bases from J, with 12 bases between. Germline V lookup: CDR1 LNHNV, CDR2 YYDKDF (reference sequence). This CDR3 has 11 residues. The CDR3, as DNA: TGTGCCACCCGACGGGAAAAAGGCTACACCTTC. Residues: CATRREKGYTF.

The rearrangement uses TRBV7-2 and TRBJ2-5; 13 bases fit TRBD2. Unmatched junction bases numbered 8, after V lost 5 bases and J lost 5 bases. This CDR3 comprises 16 residues. Germline V gives CDR1 SGHTA, CDR2 FQGNSA. The CDR3 protein is CASSPRGLAGMETQYF. CDR3 bases: TGTGCCAGCAGCCCGCGGGGACTAGCGGGGATGGAGACCCAGTACTTC.

This clone was counted once. This chain connects TRBV28 to TRBJ2-5; D is possibly TRBD1 (5 bases). The CDR3 has 16 amino acids. Per the germline V gene, CDR1 is MDHEN and CDR2 is SYDVKM. V was clipped by 6 bases and J by 2 bases, with 19 bases between them. CDR3 bases: TGTGCCAGCAGCGGGCTTCCAGGGCAGAAACAAGAGACCCAGTACTTC. It translates to CASSGLPGQKQETQYF.

This clone showed up just once. The V gene is TRBV2, the J gene TRBJ2-1; TRBD1 agrees at 9 bases. V was pared by 4 bases and J by 8 bases, with 9 bases of the junction left unmatched. The length of the CDR3 is 15 residues. The germline CDR1 and CDR2 sequences are SNHLY and FYNNEI. The CDR3 coding sequence is TGTGCCAGCAGTGCACAGGGACAGGGCTATGATGAGCAGTTCTTC. Amino acid sequence: CASSAQGQGYDEQFF.

This chain links TRBV7-2 with TRBJ2-5; possibly TRBD2 for D (6 bases). CDR3 length equals 15 residues. V lost 5 bases to trimming and J lost 1 base, with 14 bases between them. Germline V gene data show CDR1 as SGHTA and CDR2 as FQGNSA. DNA of the CDR3: TGTGCCAGCAGCACTAGCCCTCATACCCAAGAGACCCAGTACTTC. It is translated as CASSTSPHTQETQYF.

The chain links TRBV6-2 or TRBV6-3 to TRBJ1-1; D gene ambiguous. The CDR3 sequence is 17 residues long. CDR1 is MNHEY, CDR2 SVGEGT, per germline. Deletions cut 0 bases from V and 3 bases from J, with 17 bases between. The DNA for the CDR3 is TGTGCCAGCAGTTACTCTTGGGTTAGCTCGATCGACACTGAAGCTTTCTTT. This gives the protein CASSYSWVSSIDTEAFF.

The rearrangement joins TRBV19 to TRBJ1-2, with TRBD1 matching over 10 bases. There are 16 residues in the CDR3. Germline V lookup: CDR1 LNHDA, CDR2 SQIVND (reference sequence). The V and J ends lost 4 bases and 2 bases, in that order; junction bases with no gene match: 7. CDR3 residues: CASSKFTGQGNYGYTF. The CDR3 coding sequence is TGTGCCAGTAGTAAATTTACGGGACAGGGGAACTATGGCTACACCTTC. Full variable domain (rest looked up from reference TRBV19 and TRBJ1-2): DGGITQSPKYLFRKEGQNVTLSCEQNLNHDAMYWYRQDPGQGLRLIYYSQIVNDFQKGDIAEGYSVSREKKESFPLTVTSAQKNPTAFYLCASSKFTGQGNYGYTFGSGTRLTVV.

This rearrangement joins TRBV19 to TRBJ2-7, with D perhaps TRBD2 (6 bases). Germline lookup yields CDR1 LNHDA and CDR2 SQIVND (reference sequence). The CDR3 sequence is 13 residues long. Trimming left V 4 bases short and J 6 bases short, with 13 bases between. For the CDR3, the DNA is TGTGCCAGTAGTAAAGGGACTCCGAGCGAGCAGTACTTC. It translates to CASSKGTPSEQYF.

The chain combines TRBV5-5 with TRBJ1-2; D might be TRBD1 (6 bases). Trimming left V 3 bases short and J 7 bases short, with 10 bases between. Germline V CDR1 and CDR2: SGHKS, YYEKEE (reference sequence). There are 12 residues in the CDR3. The CDR3 spells CASSSGASGYTF. The CDR3 DNA is TGTGCCAGCAGCTCAGGGGCGAGTGGCTACACCTTC. The full variable domain, its missing parts supplied by reference TRBV5-5 and TRBJ1-2, is DAGVTQSPTHLIKTRGQQVTLRCSPISGHKSVSWYQQVLGQGPQFIFQYYEKEERGRGNFPDRFSARQFPNYSSELNVNALLLGDSALYLCASSSGASGYTFGSGTRLTVV.

A single count supports this clone. V and J are TRBV29-1 and TRBJ1-2; D is unclear. V was trimmed by 7 bases and J by 0 bases, leaving 15 bases between them. There are 14 residues in the CDR3. Germline assignment: CDR1 SQVTM and CDR2 ANQGSEA. CDR3 DNA sequence: TGCAGCGCGGGTTTTTCTTCCGCTAACTATGGCTACACCTTC. Amino acids: CSAGFSSANYGYTF.

The chain combines TRBV6-7 with TRBJ2-7, with a weak D call TRBD1 (6 bases). TRBV6-7 is known as an ORF, though its function is uncertain. The V gene lost 2 bases and the J gene lost 2 bases, with 13 bases spanning the gap. This CDR3 is built from 15 residues. This CDR3 reads CASSYPGTQTYEQYF. CDR3 DNA: TGTGCCAGCAGTTACCCTGGGACACAAACCTACGAGCAGTACTTC.

The V and J genes are TRBV7-3 and TRBJ2-3; perhaps TRBD2 as D (6 bases). V was cut by 4 bases and J by 2 bases, with 13 bases left in between. The CDR3 is 15 residues long. In germline, CDR1 is SGHTA, CDR2 FQGTGA. The CDR3, as DNA: TGTGCCAGCAGCTCCTCGGGACTCCCCACAGATACGCAGTATTTT. It codes for CASSSSGLPTDTQYF.

This chain's CDR3 is CASSGRTEAFF. CDR3 DNA sequence: TGTGCCAGCTCTGGGCGCACTGAAGCTTTCTTT. The chain combines TRBV2 with TRBJ1-1; D ambiguous. The germline V gene has CDR1 SNHLY and CDR2 FYNNEI. Trimming took off 8 bases at V and 4 bases at J, with 8 bases between the two ends. CDR3 size: 11 residues. The complete variable domain, with remaining parts taken from reference TRBV2 and TRBJ1-1, reads EPEVTQTPSHQVTQMGQEVILRCVPISNHLYFYWYRQILGQKVEFLVSFYNNEISEKSEIFDDQFSVERPDGSNFTLKIRSTKLEDSAMYFCASSGRTEAFFGQGTRLTVV.

The rearrangement joins TRBV6-2 or TRBV6-3 to TRBJ1-3; tentative D call: TRBD1 (6 bases). The V and J ends lost 5 bases and 0 bases respectively, with 11 bases between them. From germline, CDR1 is MNHEY and CDR2 SVGEGT. This CDR3 is 15 amino acids long. The CDR3 DNA reads TGTGCCAGCAGTCGCGACAGGAACTCTGGAAACACCATATATTTT. Translated, it gives CASSRDRNSGNTIYF.

This clone was seen just once. The chain recombines TRBV3-1 (or the pseudogene TRBV3-2) with TRBJ2-2; 16 positions agree with TRBD2. Germline CDR1 and CDR2: LGHDT and YNNKEL (reference sequence). J was trimmed by 6 bases and V by 1 base; bases with no gene match: 11. This CDR3 spans 20 amino acids. CDR3 coding DNA: TGTGCCAGCAGCCAAGGGACTACCGGGACTAGCGGGAGGGGTCCCGGGGAGCTGTTTTTT. Translating gives CASSQGTTGTSGRGPGELFF.

This clone was detected only once. The V gene is TRBV5-1, the J gene TRBJ2-7; weak D call: TRBD2 (5 bases). The germline gives CDR1 SGHRS, CDR2 YFSETQ. V lost 5 bases to trimming and J lost 3 bases, with 9 bases between them. The CDR3 extends over 12 amino acids. The CDR3 sequence: CASSNGDYEQYF. The CDR3, as DNA: TGCGCCAGCAGTAACGGGGACTACGAGCAGTACTTC.